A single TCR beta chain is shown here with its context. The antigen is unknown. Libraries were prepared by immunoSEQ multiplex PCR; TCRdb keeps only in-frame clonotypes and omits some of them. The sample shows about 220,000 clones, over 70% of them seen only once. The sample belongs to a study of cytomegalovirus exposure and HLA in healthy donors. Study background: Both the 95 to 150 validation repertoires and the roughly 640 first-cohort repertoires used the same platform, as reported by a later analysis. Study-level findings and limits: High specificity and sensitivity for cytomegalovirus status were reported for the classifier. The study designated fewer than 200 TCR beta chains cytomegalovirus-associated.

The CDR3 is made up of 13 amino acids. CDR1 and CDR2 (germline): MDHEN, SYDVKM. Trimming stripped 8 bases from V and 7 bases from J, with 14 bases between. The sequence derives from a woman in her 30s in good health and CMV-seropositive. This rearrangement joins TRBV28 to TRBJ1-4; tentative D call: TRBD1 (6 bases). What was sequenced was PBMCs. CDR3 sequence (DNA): TGTGCCAGCGGAGGGGGAGTGGGTGAAAAACTGTTTTTT. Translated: CASGGGVGEKLFF.